The 15 T cell receptor beta chains presented below share a single source sample, sequenced in a study of cytomegalovirus exposure and HLA in healthy donors (dated by TCRdb to 2016 to 2017). To prepare the library, the immunoSEQ multiplex PCR assay was applied. The multiplex PCR relied on a mix of 60 forward primers for TCR Vbeta segments and 13 reverse primers for TCR Jbeta segments. TCRdb mirrors the immuneACCESS table, restricted to in-frame sequences. Some clones are absent from its copies; in checked studies, under half trace to an unresolved V gene, and the reason for the others is unknown. This sample holds 150,000 to 160,000 clones; 82% were observed only once. The ten most abundant clones make up under 8.5% of the sample. The sequenced material came from PBMCs. Receptor source: a woman aged 50 to 60 in good health and CMV-seropositive.

This clone was found once. The chain links TRBV6-1 to TRBJ2-1; TRBD2 agrees at 8 bases. The CDR3 loop spans 17 amino acids. CDR1 MNHNS and CDR2 SASEGT come from the germline V gene. V shed 3 bases, J shed 0 bases, and the junction held 7 bases outside the gene matches. CDR3 nucleotides: TGTGCCAGCAGTGAGTGGCTAGCGGGTAGCTCCTACAATGAGCAGTTCTTC. Translating gives CASSEWLAGSSYNEQFF.

The genes are TRBV27 and TRBJ1-1; D call uncertain. Germline V CDR1 and CDR2: MNHEY, SMNVEV (reference sequence). CDR3 length: 16 residues. Trimming pared 4 bases from V and 4 bases from J, leaving 19 bases between. The CDR3 nucleotides are TGTGCCAGCAGTTCTATGGGGAGGGCGCGGACCACTGAAGCTTTCTTT. The encoded protein is CASSSMGRARTTEAFF.

The chain couples TRBV29-1 to TRBJ1-1; 8 positions match TRBD1. The CDR3 extends over 12 amino acids. Germline CDR1 reads SQVTM; CDR2 reads ANQGSEA. Germline trimming cut 7 bases from V and 6 bases from J; bases unmatched to any gene: 7. The CDR3 protein is CSARTGSSEAFF. The CDR3 coding sequence is TGCAGCGCCCGGACAGGGAGCTCTGAAGCTTTCTTT.

The chain couples TRBV14 to TRBJ2-1, with 7 bases identical to TRBD2. The germline V gene encodes CDR1 SGHDN and CDR2 FVKESK. This CDR3 region has 16 residues. After removal of 1 base from V and 3 bases from J, the junction contained 6 bases not matched to a gene. The CDR3 sequence is CASSQGSGDFYNEQFF. CDR3 bases: TGTGCCAGCAGCCAAGGCAGCGGGGACTTCTACAATGAGCAGTTCTTC.

The J gene is TRBJ2-7, the V gene TRBV5-4, with TRBD2 identical over 8 bases. This CDR3 is built from 17 residues. The V segment lost 4 bases and the J segment 7 bases; nucleotides outside the gene matches: 19. Germline loops: CDR1 SGHNT, CDR2 YYREEE (reference sequence). In DNA form, the CDR3 reads TGTGCCAGCAGCCCGGGACTCGCGGGGGGCATCAGTAATGAGCAGTACTTC. Protein product: CASSPGLAGGISNEQYF.

This chain uses TRBV6-5 with TRBJ1-4; D gene unclear. The CDR3 has 14 residues. In germline, CDR1 is MNHEY, CDR2 SVGAGI. Trimming removed 2 bases at V and 8 bases at J, with 12 bases between. The CDR3 sequence is CASSYGRRGEKLFF. DNA of the CDR3: TGTGCCAGCAGTTACGGGAGGCGCGGAGAAAAACTGTTTTTT.

This clone came up a few times. The genes are TRBV7-2 and TRBJ1-6, with D unresolved. The CDR3 length is 11 residues. Germline CDR1 SGHTA, CDR2 FQGNSA. The germline V and J ends were trimmed by 5 bases and 7 bases, with 3 bases remaining between them. CDR3 region: CASSQNSPLHF. CDR3 sequence (DNA): TGTGCCAGCAGCCAAAATTCACCCCTCCACTTT. Combining the CDR3 with reference TRBV7-2 and TRBJ1-6 gives the whole variable domain GAGVSQSPSNKVTEKGKDVELRCDPISGHTALYWYRQSLGQGLEFLIYFQGNSAPDKSGLPSDRFSAERTGGSVSTLTIQRTQQEDSAVYLCASSQNSPLHFGNGTRLTVT.

The chain carries TRBV7-6 and TRBJ2-2; 15 bases fit TRBD2. V was clipped by 4 bases and J by 1 base; unmatched bases: 7. The CDR3 runs 19 residues. Germline CDR1 and CDR2: SGHVS and FNYEAQ. The DNA of the CDR3 is TGTGCCAGCAGCTCACGGACTAGCGGGGGGGCCGTGAACACCGGGGAGCTGTTTTTT. This translates into CASSSRTSGGAVNTGELFF.

In regard to this clone: Its ends do not fully match the called genes, so a read error is possible. The chain employs TRBV27 and TRBJ1-6; a weak D match, TRBD1 (5 bases). CDR1 and CDR2 (germline): MNHEY, SMNVEV (reference sequence). There are 16 residues in the CDR3. CDR3 loop: CASSPLVGAWDSPPHF. In DNA, the CDR3 is TGTGCCAGCAGTCCCCTAGTAGGGGCTTGGGATTCACCCCCCCACTTT.

This clone was recorded a few times. In the same sample, other DNA sequences code for this CDR3. The chain couples TRBV7-6 to TRBJ1-5; TRBD1 might be the D (5 bases). The CDR3 sequence is 12 residues long. Germline V gene lookup returns CDR1 SGHVS and CDR2 FNYEAQ. Trimming shortened V by 2 bases and J by 9 bases, and 8 bases separated the two germline ends. CDR3 DNA: TGTGCCAGCAGCTTACCGGGGGGGCCCCAGCATTTT. Amino acids: CASSLPGGPQHF.

The chain uses TRBV29-1 and TRBJ2-3; D gene ambiguous. Trimming removed 0 bases from V and 3 bases from J, with 10 bases in between. CDR1 is SQVTM and CDR2 is ANQGSEA in the germline V gene. This CDR3 has 14 residues. The CDR3, as DNA: TGCAGCGTTGAAGATCCTCTCGGGACAGATACGCAGTATTTT. Translation: CSVEDPLGTDTQYF.

V and J are TRBV29-1 and TRBJ2-3, with a weak D call TRBD2 (6 bases). Germline assignment: CDR1 SQVTM and CDR2 ANQGSEA. The CDR3 loop spans 13 amino acids. Trimming stripped 6 bases from V and 0 bases from J, with 10 bases between. This CDR3 reads CSVGGTSTDTQYF. In DNA, the CDR3 is TGCAGCGTAGGAGGGACCAGCACAGATACGCAGTATTTT.

This clone was observed a few times. The junction does not match germline at one end; this may be a read error. This chain links TRBV7-9 with TRBJ1-2, with TRBD1 as a possible D gene (6 bases). The germline V gene has CDR1 SEHNR and CDR2 FQNEAQ (reference sequence). The CDR3 is 12 amino acids. The CDR3 bases are TGTTCCAGCAGCTTAGCAGGGGTTGGCTACACCTTC. Residues: CSSSLAGVGYTF.

This chain uses TRBV6-5 with TRBJ2-7; no clear D gene. The length of the CDR3 is 15 residues. Germline V CDR1 and CDR2: MNHEY, SVGAGI. Trimming left V 5 bases short and J 4 bases short, with 18 bases between. CDR3 nucleotide sequence: TGTGCCAGCAGTACCCCGACACGTAAGGAATACGAGCAGTACTTC. Translation gives CASSTPTRKEYEQYF.

This clone turned up a few times. This chain links TRBV7-2 with TRBJ2-7; 9 nucleotides agree with TRBD1. V trimming: 5 bases; J trimming: 3 bases; junction bases outside the gene matches: 8. The length of the CDR3 is 15 residues. Looked up from germline, CDR1 is SGHTA and CDR2 is FQGNSA. The CDR3 DNA sequence: TGTGCCAGCAGCCTACTACAGGGGGCGGTCTACGAGCAGTACTTC. It encodes CASSLLQGAVYEQYF.